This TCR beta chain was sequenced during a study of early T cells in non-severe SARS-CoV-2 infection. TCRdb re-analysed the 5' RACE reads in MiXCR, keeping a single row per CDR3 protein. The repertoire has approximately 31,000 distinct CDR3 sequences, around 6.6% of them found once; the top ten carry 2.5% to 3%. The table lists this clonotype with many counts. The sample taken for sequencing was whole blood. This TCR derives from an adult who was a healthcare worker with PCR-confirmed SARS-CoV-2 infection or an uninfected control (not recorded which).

The CDR3 spells CSARDRGTYTEAFF. The CDR3 DNA sequence: TGCAGTGCTAGGGACAGGGGAACGTACACTGAAGCTTTCTTT. The gene calls are TRBV20-1 and TRBJ1-1; 9 nucleotides align to TRBD1. Trimming took 3 bases from V and 3 from J; bases not matched to a gene: 5. The germline gives CDR1 DFQATT, CDR2 SNEGSKA (reference sequence). The CDR3 covers 14 residues.